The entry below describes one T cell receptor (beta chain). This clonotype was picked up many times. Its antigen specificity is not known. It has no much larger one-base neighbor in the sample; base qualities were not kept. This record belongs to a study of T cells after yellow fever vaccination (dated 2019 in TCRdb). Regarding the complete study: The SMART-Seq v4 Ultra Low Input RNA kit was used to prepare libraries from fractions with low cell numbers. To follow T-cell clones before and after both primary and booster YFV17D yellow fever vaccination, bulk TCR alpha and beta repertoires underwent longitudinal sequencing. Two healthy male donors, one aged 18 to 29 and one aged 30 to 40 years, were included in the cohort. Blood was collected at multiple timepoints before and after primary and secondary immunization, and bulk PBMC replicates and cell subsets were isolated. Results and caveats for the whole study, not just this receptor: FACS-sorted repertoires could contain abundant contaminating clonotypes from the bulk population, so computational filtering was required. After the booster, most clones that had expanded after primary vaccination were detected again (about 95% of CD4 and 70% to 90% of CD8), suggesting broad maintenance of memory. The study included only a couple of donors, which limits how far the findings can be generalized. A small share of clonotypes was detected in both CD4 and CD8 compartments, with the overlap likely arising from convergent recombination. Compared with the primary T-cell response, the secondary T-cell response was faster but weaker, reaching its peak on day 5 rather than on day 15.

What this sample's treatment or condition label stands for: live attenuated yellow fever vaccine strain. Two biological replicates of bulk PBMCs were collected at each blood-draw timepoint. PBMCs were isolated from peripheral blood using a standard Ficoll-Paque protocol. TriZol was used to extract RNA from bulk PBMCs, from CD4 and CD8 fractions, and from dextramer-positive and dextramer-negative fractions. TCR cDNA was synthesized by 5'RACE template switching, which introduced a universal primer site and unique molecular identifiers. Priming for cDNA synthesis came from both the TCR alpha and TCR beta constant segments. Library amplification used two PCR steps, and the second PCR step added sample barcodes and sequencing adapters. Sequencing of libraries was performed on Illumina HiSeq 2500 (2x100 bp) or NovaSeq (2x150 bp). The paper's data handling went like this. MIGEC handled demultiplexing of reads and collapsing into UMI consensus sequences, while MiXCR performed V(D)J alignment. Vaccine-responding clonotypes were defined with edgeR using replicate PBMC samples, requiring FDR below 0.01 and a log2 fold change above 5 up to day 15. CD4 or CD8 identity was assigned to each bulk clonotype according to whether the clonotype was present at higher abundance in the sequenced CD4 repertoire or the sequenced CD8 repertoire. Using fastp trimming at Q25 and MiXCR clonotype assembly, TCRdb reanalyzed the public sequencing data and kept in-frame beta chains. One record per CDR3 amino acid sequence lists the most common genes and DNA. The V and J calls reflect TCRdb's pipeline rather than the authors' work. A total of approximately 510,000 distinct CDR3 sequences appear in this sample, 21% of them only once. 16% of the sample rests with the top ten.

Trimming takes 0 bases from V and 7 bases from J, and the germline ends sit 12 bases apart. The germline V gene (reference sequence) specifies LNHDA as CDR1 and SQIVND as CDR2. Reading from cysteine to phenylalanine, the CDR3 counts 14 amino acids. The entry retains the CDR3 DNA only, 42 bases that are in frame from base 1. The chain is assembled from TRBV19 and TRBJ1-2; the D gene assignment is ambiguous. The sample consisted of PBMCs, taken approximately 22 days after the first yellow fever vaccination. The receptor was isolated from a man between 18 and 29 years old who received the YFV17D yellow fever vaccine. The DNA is TGTGCCAGTAGTATAGATCGCCGAGGGATTGGCTACACCTTC. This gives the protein CASSIDRRGIGYTF.